Sequencing of this T cell receptor beta chain was carried out in a study of CD8+ T cells in alopecia areata. The CDR3 contains 14 residues. The germline CDR1 and CDR2 sequences are SQVTM and ANQGSEA. V shed 2 bases, J shed 0 bases, and the junction held 3 bases outside the gene matches. TCR sequencing used cDNA made by reverse transcription of extracted RNA. Libraries were prepared by immunoSEQ multiplex PCR; TCRdb keeps only in-frame clonotypes and omits some of them. The sample lists 100,000 to 130,000 clones; under 60% were seen once. This receptor was obtained from a human donor with alopecia areata. Sequenced input: NKG2D-low CD8+ T cells sorted from blood. V and J are TRBV29-1 and TRBJ2-5; TRBD1 aligns across 7 bases. The CDR3 spells CSVEPDRNQETQYF. The CDR3 DNA follows: TGCAGCGTTGAACCGGACAGGAACCAAGAGACCCAGTACTTC.